This T cell receptor (beta chain) was observed in a study of vaccination effects on CD4 cells after COVID-19. Looking at the study overall: Sequencing followed a ViraFEST assay step that expanded antigen-specific CD4+ T cells with viral peptide pools.

The V gene lost 7 bases and the J gene lost 5 bases, with 12 bases spanning the gap. The CDR3 extends over 12 amino acids. Germline loops: CDR1 SGHRS, CDR2 YFSETQ. On this clone: As yet, its antigen is unknown.

Notes on the study in general: Infection-derived and vaccine-derived clones contracted markedly late after vaccination.

This table comes from immunoSEQ multiplex PCR, and its TCRdb copy is limited to in-frame clones, with some not included. Of over 45,000 clones in the sample, around 67% were seen once. CD4+ T cells were isolated after less than 13 days of culture. In the vaccine recipients, nucleocapsid antibodies were negative and there was no prior SARS-CoV-2 infection. Half-medium changes using IL-2 medium occurred on days 3 and 7. This chain uses TRBV5-1 with TRBJ1-2; no reliable D call. The sequence came from a human donor who received a COVID-19 vaccine. The material sequenced was CD4+ T cells from PBMCs cultured without peptide, taken before COVID-19 vaccination. CDR3 in DNA: TGCGCCAGCGACCCCGCAGGATATGGCTACACCTTC. It specifies CASDPAGYGYTF.